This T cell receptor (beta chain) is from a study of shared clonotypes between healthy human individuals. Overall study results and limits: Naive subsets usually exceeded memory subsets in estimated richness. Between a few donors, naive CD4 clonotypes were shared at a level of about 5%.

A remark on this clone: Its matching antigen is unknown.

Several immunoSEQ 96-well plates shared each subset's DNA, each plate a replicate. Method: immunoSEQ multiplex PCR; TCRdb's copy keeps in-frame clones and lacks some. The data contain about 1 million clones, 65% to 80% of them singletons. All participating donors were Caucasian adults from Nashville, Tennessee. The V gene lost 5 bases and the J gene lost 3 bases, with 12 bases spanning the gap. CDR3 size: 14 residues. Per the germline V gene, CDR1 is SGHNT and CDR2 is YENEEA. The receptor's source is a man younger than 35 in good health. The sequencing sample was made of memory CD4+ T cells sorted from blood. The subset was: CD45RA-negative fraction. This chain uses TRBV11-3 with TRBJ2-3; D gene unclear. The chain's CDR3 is CASSALGSTDTQYF. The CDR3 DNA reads TGTGCCAGCAGCGCCCTCGGATCGACAGATACGCAGTATTTT.